This TCR beta chain is from a study of cytomegalovirus exposure and HLA in healthy donors. Study-wide results and caveats: The likely origin of a cluster of highly shared sequence variants was a sequencing artifact. Apart from CMV serostatus, no immune exposure information was available. The number of N-insertions in an Asian-associated ancestry cluster was reportedly below the approximately 700-donor mean in a later analysis.

A word on this clone: Its specificity is not known.

The CDR3 contains 15 residues. Trimming stripped 2 bases from V and 4 bases from J, with 14 bases between. Germline V gene lookup returns CDR1 PRHDT and CDR2 FYEKMQ (reference sequence). In the PCR, 60 Vbeta and 13 Jbeta primers were used. Clones were read by immunoSEQ multiplex PCR, and TCRdb kept only the in-frame ones, dropping some. The data contain approximately 100,000 clones, around 77% of them singletons. The TCR was taken from a man aged 40-49 years in good health and CMV-seropositive. The chain has TRBV13 and TRBJ2-5; no clear D gene. Specimen: PBMCs. The DNA for the CDR3 is TGTGCCAGCAGCTTACAGCCAGGCGTGAGAGAGACCCAGTACTTC. It yields the protein CASSLQPGVRETQYF. Full variable domain (remainder filled in from reference TRBV13 and TRBJ2-5): AAGVIQSPRHLIKEKRETATLKCYPIPRHDTVYWYQQGPGQDPQFLISFYEKMQSDKGSIPDRFSAQQFSDYHSELNMSSLELGDSALYFCASSLQPGVRETQYFGPGTRLLVL.